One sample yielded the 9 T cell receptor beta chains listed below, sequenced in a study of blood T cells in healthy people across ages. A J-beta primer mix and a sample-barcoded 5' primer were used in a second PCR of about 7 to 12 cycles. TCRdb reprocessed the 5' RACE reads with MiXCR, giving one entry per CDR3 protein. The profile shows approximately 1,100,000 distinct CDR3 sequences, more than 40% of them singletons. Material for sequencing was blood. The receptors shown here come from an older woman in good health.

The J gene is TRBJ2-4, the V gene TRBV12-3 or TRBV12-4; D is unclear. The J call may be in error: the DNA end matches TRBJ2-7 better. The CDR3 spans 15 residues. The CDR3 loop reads CASTVGTGLSYEQYF. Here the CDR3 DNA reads TGTGCCAGCACCGTTGGTACGGGCCTTTCCTACGAGCAGTACTTC.

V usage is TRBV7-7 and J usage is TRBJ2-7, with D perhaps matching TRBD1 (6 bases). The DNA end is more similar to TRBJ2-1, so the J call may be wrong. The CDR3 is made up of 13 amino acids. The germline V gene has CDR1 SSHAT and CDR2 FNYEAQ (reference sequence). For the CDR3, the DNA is TGTGCCAGCAGCTTAGTCAGGGGTGGCGAGCAGTTCTTC. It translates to CASSLVRGGEQFF.

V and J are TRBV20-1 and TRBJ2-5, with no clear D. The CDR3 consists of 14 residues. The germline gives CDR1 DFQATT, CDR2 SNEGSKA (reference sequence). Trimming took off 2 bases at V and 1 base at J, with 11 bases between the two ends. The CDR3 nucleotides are TGCAGTGCTAGAATCCAGGCAATCCAAGAGACCCAGTACTTC. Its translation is CSARIQAIQETQYF.

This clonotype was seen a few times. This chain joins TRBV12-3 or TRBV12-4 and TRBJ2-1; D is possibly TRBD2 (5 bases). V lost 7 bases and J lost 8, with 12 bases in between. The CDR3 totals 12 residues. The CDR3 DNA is TGTGCCAGCACCCCTCGGGGTCATGAGCAGTTCTTC. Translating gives CASTPRGHEQFF.

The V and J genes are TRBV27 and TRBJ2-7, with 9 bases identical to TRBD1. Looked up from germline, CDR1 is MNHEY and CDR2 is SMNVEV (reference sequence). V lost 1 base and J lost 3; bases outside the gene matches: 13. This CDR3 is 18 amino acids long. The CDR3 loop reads CASSLFSPGTGYDYEQYF. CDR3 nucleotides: TGTGCCAGCAGTTTATTCTCCCCCGGGACAGGGTATGACTACGAGCAGTACTTC.

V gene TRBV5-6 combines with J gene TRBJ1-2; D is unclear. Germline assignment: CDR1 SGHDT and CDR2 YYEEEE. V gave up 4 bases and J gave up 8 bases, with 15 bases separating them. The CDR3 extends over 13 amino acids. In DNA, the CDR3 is TGTGCCAGCAGCGTGGCCACGGGGTTGGGCTACACCTTC. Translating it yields CASSVATGLGYTF.

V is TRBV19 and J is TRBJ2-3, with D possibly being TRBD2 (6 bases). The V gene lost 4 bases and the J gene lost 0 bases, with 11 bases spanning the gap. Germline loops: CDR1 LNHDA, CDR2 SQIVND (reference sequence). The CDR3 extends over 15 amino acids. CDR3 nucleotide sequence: TGTGCCAGTAGTACGGGCGGGGCTAGCACAGATACGCAGTATTTT. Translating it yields CASSTGGASTDTQYF. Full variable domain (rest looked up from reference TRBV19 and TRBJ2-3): DGGITQSPKYLFRKEGQNVTLSCEQNLNHDAMYWYRQDPGQGLRLIYYSQIVNDFQKGDIAEGYSVSREKKESFPLTVTSAQKNPTAFYLCASSTGGASTDTQYFGPGTRLTVL.

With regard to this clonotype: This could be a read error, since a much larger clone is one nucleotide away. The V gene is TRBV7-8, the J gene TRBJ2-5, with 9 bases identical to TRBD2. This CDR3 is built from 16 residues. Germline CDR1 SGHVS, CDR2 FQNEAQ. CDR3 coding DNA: TGTACCAGCAGCTTAAGAATAGCGGGAGATTCGAATGAGCAGTACTTC. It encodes CTSSLRIAGDSNEQYF.

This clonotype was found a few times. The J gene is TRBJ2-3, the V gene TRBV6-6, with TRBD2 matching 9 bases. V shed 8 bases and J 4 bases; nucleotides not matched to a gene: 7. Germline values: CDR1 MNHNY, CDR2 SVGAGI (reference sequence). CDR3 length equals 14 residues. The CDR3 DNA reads TGTGCCAGCGCGGGACTAGCACTTCCAGATACGCAGTATTTT. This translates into CASAGLALPDTQYF.